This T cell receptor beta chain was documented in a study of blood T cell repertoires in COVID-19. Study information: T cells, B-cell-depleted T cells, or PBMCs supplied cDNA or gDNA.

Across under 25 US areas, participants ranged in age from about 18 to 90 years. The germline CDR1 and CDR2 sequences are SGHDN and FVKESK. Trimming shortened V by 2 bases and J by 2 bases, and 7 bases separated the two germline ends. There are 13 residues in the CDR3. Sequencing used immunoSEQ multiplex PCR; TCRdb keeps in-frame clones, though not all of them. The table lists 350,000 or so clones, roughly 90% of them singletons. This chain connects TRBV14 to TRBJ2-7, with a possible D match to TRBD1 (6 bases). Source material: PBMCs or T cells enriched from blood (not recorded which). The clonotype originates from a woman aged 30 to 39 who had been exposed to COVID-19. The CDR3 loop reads CASSQQGTYEQYF. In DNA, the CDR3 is TGTGCCAGCAGCCAACAGGGGACCTACGAGCAGTACTTC.